This record covers a single TCR beta chain. Its antigen is not identified. PBMCs were obtained from roughly 9 ml of fresh peripheral blood. The data derive from a study of Graves' ophthalmopathy and Graves' hyperthyroidism. CDR3 length equals 18 residues. CDR1 SGHAT and CDR2 FQNNGV come from the germline V gene. J was trimmed by 3 bases and V by 7 bases; bases with no gene match: 21. The authors amplified TCR beta CDR3 regions from RNA transcripts. The authors performed first-round RT-PCR with HTBI primers and then a second-round multiplex PCR. Via MiXCR, TCRdb re-called the multiplex PCR reads, giving one row per CDR3 protein. The sample has about 390,000 distinct CDR3 sequences; roughly 15% are singletons. Whole-study findings and limits: A 13-signature model separated ophthalmopathy from stable hyperthyroidism, reaching 87.88% sensitivity and 80% to 83% specificity cross-validated. The model achieved around 67% sensitivity and 72% to 85% specificity for ophthalmopathy progression. Most expanded clonotypes in thyroid above 0.001 frequency also showed up in blood.

The sequencing sample was made of peripheral blood. This TCR derives from an adult woman with stable Graves' hyperthyroidism. The V call is TRBV11-2, the J call TRBJ2-7, with 7 bases lining up with TRBD2. CDR3 loop: CASTLGLLALNQNYEQYF. In DNA, the CDR3 is TGTGCCAGCACTCTGGGCCTACTAGCGCTAAATCAGAACTACGAGCAGTACTTC.